One and the same sample provided the 5 T cell receptor beta chains below, sequenced in a study of regulatory T cells in long-lasting Graves disease. Investigators prepared the TCR beta libraries by applying iRepertoire HTBI primers and Arm-PCR of CDR3 regions. MiXCR, run by TCRdb on the multiplex PCR reads, gives a single entry per CDR3 protein. The sample lists a few hundred thousand distinct CDR3 sequences, 16% occurring once. Regarding time point: newly diagnosed GD, antithyroid drugs for less than 3 months. PBMC RNA was the source of the TCR library. These same records also appear under a second study, on T cells in Graves' hyperthyroidism and ophthalmopathy.

Material: peripheral blood mononuclear cells (PBMCs), obtained at new diagnosis, from a patient treated with antithyroid drugs. The source of these receptors is a man aged 40-55 years with Graves disease.

The count of this clonotype is one. A single base separates this from a much larger clone, so it may be a read error. The gene calls are TRBV24-1 and TRBJ2-5; tentatively, D is TRBD1 or TRBD2 (7 bases each). CDR1 and CDR2 (germline): KGHDR, SFDVKD. The CDR3 consists of 15 residues. Written as DNA, the CDR3 is TGTGCCACCAGTGATCCGACAGGGACTAATAATGAGCGGTTCTTC. This encodes CATSDPTGTNNERFF.

This clonotype has at least ten counts. This chain links TRBV12-3 or TRBV12-4 with TRBJ1-1; perhaps TRBD1 as D (5 bases). Trimming took off 4 bases at V and 4 bases at J, with 13 bases between the two ends. The CDR3 has 14 amino acids. The CDR3 DNA is TGTGCCAGCAGTTCGGGGCAGGGAGTCACTGAAGCTTTCTTT. Residues: CASSSGQGVTEAFF.

This clonotype appeared many times. The gene calls are TRBV28 and TRBJ2-5; D remains unclear. CDR3 length: 15 amino acids. The germline V and J ends were trimmed by 5 bases and 0 bases, with 13 bases remaining between them. The V gene's germline CDR1 is MDHEN and CDR2 SYDVKM. Here the CDR3 reads CASSARRWYQETQYF. The CDR3 DNA reads as TGTGCCAGCAGTGCCCGGCGGTGGTACCAAGAGACCCAGTACTTC.

This clonotype was seen repeatedly, ten times or more. The chain links TRBV14 to TRBJ2-3; 7 nucleotides match TRBD1. The germline V gene encodes CDR1 SGHDN and CDR2 FVKESK. J lost 4 bases, V lost 2 bases, and 6 bases had no gene match. The CDR3 length is 15 residues. The CDR3 loop is CASSQLGGAADTQYF. The CDR3 nucleotides are TGTGCCAGCAGCCAACTAGGGGGCGCGGCAGATACGCAGTATTTT.

This clonotype was observed once. This rearrangement joins TRBV7-9 to TRBJ1-2; TRBD1 matches 11 bases. There are 19 residues in the CDR3. With V trimmed by 3 bases and J by 4 bases, 16 bases remained unmatched. Germline CDR1 and CDR2: SEHNR and FQNEAQ (reference sequence). In nucleotides, the CDR3 is TGTGCCAGCAGCTTGGCCGACCTGATCGTGGGACAGGGGGTCTATGGCTACACCTTC. It codes for CASSLADLIVGQGVYGYTF.